This TCR beta chain stems from a study of blood T cell repertoires in COVID-19. At the level of the study: Researchers got acute and convalescent COVID-19 samples from the United States, Italy and Spain.

The V and J ends lost 1 base and 2 bases respectively, with 7 bases between them. This CDR3 has 14 residues. Germline V CDR1 and CDR2: SGHDN, FVKESK. The method was immunoSEQ multiplex PCR; TCRdb's version includes in-frame clones alone and lacks a portion of them. The table lists over 50,000 clones, approximately 78% of them singletons. Participants spanned ages about 18 to 90 years and resided in roughly 22 US areas. Assignment of participants to cohorts was predicated upon participant-reported clinical history. This receptor was obtained from a woman in her thirties or forties with acute COVID-19. The V call is TRBV14, the J call TRBJ2-3; no definite D call. The sequencing sample was made of PBMCs or T cells enriched from blood (not recorded which). Here the CDR3 DNA reads TGTGCCAGCAGCCAAGCCGTGTTCACAGATACGCAGTATTTT. Its translation: CASSQAVFTDTQYF.